Listed here is a single T cell receptor (beta chain). CDR3 size: 16 residues. Unmatched junction bases numbered 7, after V lost 6 bases and J lost 0 bases. Germline V gene sequence: CDR1 KGHSH, CDR2 LQKENI. This record comes from a study of blood T cell repertoires in COVID-19. The overall study: Sites across the United States, Italy and Spain contributed samples from acute and convalescent COVID-19.

In the original workflow: Estimation of nucleated cell counts relied on the amplification of reference gene primers. Produced via immunoSEQ multiplex PCR; TCRdb's table is partial and in-frame only. D and trimming come from the DNA, and the V and J calls and clone size come from that table. The sample includes 200,000 to 250,000 clones, around 87% of them seen just once. Sequencing was performed on peripheral blood. V gene TRBV18 combines with J gene TRBJ1-5; 8 nucleotides match TRBD1. The sequence came from a woman in her seventies with active or convalescent COVID-19. In DNA, the CDR3 is TGTGCCAGCTCTAATGAACAGGGGGATAGCAATCAGCCCCAGCATTTT. This gives the protein CASSNEQGDSNQPQHF.